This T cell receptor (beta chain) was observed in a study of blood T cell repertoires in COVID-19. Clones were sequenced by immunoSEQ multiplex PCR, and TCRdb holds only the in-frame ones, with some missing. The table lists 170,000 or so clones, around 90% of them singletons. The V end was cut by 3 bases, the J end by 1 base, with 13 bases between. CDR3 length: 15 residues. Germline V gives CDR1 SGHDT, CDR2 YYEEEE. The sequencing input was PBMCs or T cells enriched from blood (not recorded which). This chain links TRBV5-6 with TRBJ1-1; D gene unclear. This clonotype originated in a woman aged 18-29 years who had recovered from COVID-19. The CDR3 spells CASSSDWRENTEAFF. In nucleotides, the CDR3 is TGTGCCAGCAGCTCGGACTGGCGGGAGAACACTGAAGCTTTCTTT.